This TCR beta chain is from a study of T cells after yellow fever vaccination. Overall study results and limits: Some clonotypes were seen in both the CD4 and the CD8 compartments. These made up a small share and likely arose from convergent recombination.

With respect to this clonotype: Its matching antigen is unknown.

TCRdb reprocessed the 5' RACE reads with MiXCR, giving one entry per CDR3 protein. The repertoire includes about 350,000 distinct CDR3 sequences, 9.5% to 13% of them detected once, and less than 20% sits in the top ten. V shed 1 base and J shed 3 bases, with 11 bases lying between them. CDR3 length equals 14 residues. CDR1 and CDR2 from the germline V gene are DFQATT and SNEGSKA (reference sequence). The sequence was collected from a man in his late teens or twenties who received the YFV17D yellow fever vaccine. The input for sequencing was PBMCs, taken on the day of the first yellow fever vaccination. This chain uses TRBV20-1 with TRBJ2-3, with a tentative D call TRBD1 (5 bases). The CDR3 sequence: CSARVWGLTDTQYF. CDR3 DNA sequence: TGCAGTGCTAGAGTTTGGGGCCTGACAGATACGCAGTATTTT.